Shown below are 26 T cell receptor beta chains from a single sample sequenced in a study of beta chain features in type 1 diabetes. Points from the study as a whole: Researchers report that Type 1 diabetes patients had moderately but significantly shorter TCRB CDR3s across all four CD4+ subsets.

Antigens for these TCRs are unknown. Sequenced material consisted of expressed TCRB transcripts (all of the isolated RNA was reverse transcribed). Sequencing used immunoSEQ multiplex PCR; TCRdb keeps in-frame clones, though not all of them. Of about 660,000 clones detected, 11% to 15% appear once; the ten largest clones hold 0.035% to 0.045%. The source material was naive CD4+ T cells from blood. These receptors were collected from a man aged 18 to 30 with type 1 diabetes.

This clone showed up just a few times. This CDR3 reads CASSEAGWLAGGEQYF. CDR3 bases: TGTGCCAGCAGTGAAGCGGGCTGGCTAGCCGGAGGCGAGCAGTACTTC. The rearrangement links TRBV6-1 to TRBJ2-7, with D possibly TRBD2 on 5 matching bases. Trimming removed 0 bases at V and 6 bases at J, with 18 bases between. This CDR3 has 16 residues. In germline, CDR1 is MNHNS, CDR2 SASEGT.

The chain combines TRBV7-9 with TRBJ1-1; D is uncertain. The germline CDR1 and CDR2 sequences are SEHNR and FQNEAQ (reference sequence). CDR3 length equals 14 residues. V dropped 2 bases and J dropped 4 bases, with 11 bases sitting between them. The CDR3 DNA is TGTGCCAGCAGCTTAATGGCGCCTGGCACTGAAGCTTTCTTT. Protein sequence: CASSLMAPGTEAFF.

This clone has a handful of counts. The V and J genes are TRBV30 and TRBJ2-5; D unclear. The CDR3 spans 13 residues. Germline V gene lookup returns CDR1 GTSNPN and CDR2 SVGIG (reference sequence). Trimming shortened V by 3 bases and J by 3 bases, and 11 bases separated the two germline ends. CDR3 nucleotides: TGTGCCTGGAGGGATGGGTTCAAAGAGACCCAGTACTTC. It codes for CAWRDGFKETQYF.

This clone was picked up a small number of times. The chain recombines TRBV30 with TRBJ2-7; TRBD1 matches at 9 bases. The length of the CDR3 is 15 residues. CDR1 and CDR2 from the germline V gene are GTSNPN and SVGIG (reference sequence). V dropped 1 base and J dropped 9; count of bases not matched to a gene: 13. The CDR3 DNA reads TGTGCCTGGAGTGGTAGGACAGGGGTCGTCCGGAGGCAGTACTTC. Its translation: CAWSGRTGVVRRQYF.

The J gene is TRBJ2-2, the V gene TRBV29-1; D gene unclear. The CDR3 contains 12 residues. Germline lookup yields CDR1 SQVTM and CDR2 ANQGSEA. Trimming pared 7 bases from V and 4 bases from J, leaving 10 bases between. The CDR3 loop reads CSAYWVTGELFF. CDR3 bases: TGCAGCGCGTACTGGGTCACCGGGGAGCTGTTTTTT.

The chain joins TRBV4-1 to TRBJ2-1; no definite D call. The ends were cut back, 2 bases at V and 1 base at J, with 15 bases in the middle. This CDR3 has 17 residues. The germline V gene encodes CDR1 MGHRA and CDR2 YSYEKL. The CDR3 DNA sequence: TGCGCCAGCAGCCAACCCAAGGGCGGTACGTCCTACAATGAGCAGTTCTTC. Translating gives CASSQPKGGTSYNEQFF.

The chain uses TRBV23-1 and TRBJ2-5; D remains unclear. TRBV23-1 qualifies as an ORF whose function is uncertain. The CDR3 is 12 residues long. V was pared by 6 bases and J by 2 bases, with 7 bases between. CDR3 loop: CASSGRQETQYF. CDR3 DNA sequence: TGCGCCAGCAGCGGAAGACAAGAGACCCAGTACTTC.

This clone appeared a few times. The rearrangement joins TRBV25-1 to TRBJ2-5; TRBD2 agrees at 8 bases. Germline CDR1 reads MGHDK; CDR2 reads SYGVNS. V gave up 4 bases and J gave up 3 bases; unmatched junction bases: 10. The CDR3 contains 16 residues. The CDR3 sequence: CASSALAGGYEETQYF. The CDR3 DNA reads as TGTGCCAGCAGTGCCCTCGCGGGAGGTTACGAAGAGACCCAGTACTTC.

This clone has just a few counts. The chain recombines TRBV6-6 with TRBJ2-1, with a weak D call TRBD2 (5 bases). Trimming pared 4 bases from V and 8 bases from J, leaving 15 bases between. Per the germline V gene, CDR1 is MNHNY and CDR2 is SVGAGI (reference sequence). This CDR3 is 14 amino acids long. CDR3: CASSFASLSDEQFF. In DNA form, the CDR3 reads TGTGCCAGCAGTTTCGCTAGCCTAAGTGATGAGCAGTTCTTC.

The chain joins TRBV4-1 to TRBJ2-7, with TRBD2 as a possible D gene (6 bases). Germline V gene sequence: CDR1 MGHRA, CDR2 YSYEKL. Trimming pared 3 bases from V and 5 bases from J, leaving 20 bases between. The CDR3 loop spans 16 amino acids. This CDR3 is CASSHDAGMMNDEQYF. The CDR3 DNA sequence: TGCGCCAGCAGCCACGACGCGGGGATGATGAACGACGAGCAGTACTTC.

This clone was seen only a few times. The chain employs TRBV9 and TRBJ1-1; D unresolved. The CDR3 consists of 14 residues. Trimming took 6 bases from V and 3 from J, leaving 15 bases between them. Per germline, CDR1 SGDLS and CDR2 YYNGEE. CDR3 coding DNA: TGTGCCAGCACCACTCTAATCGAGTACACTGAAGCTTTCTTT. Translating it yields CASTTLIEYTEAFF.

The chain employs TRBV2 and TRBJ2-1; D is unclear. Deletions cut 1 base from V and 8 bases from J, with 12 bases between. The CDR3 sequence is 14 residues long. The germline V gene encodes CDR1 SNHLY and CDR2 FYNNEI. As DNA, the CDR3 is TGTGCCAGCAGTGAAGGGGCCCGGGTCGATGAGCAGTTCTTC. Translated: CASSEGARVDEQFF.

The rearrangement joins TRBV15 to TRBJ2-1; 7 bases match TRBD2. CDR1 is LNHNV, CDR2 YYDKDF, per germline (reference sequence). The CDR3 consists of 17 residues. Trimming at V came to 3 bases and at J to 0 bases, leaving 8 bases not matched to a gene. In DNA, the CDR3 is TGTGCCACCAGCAGCCCCCCTAGCGGAGTCTCCTACAATGAGCAGTTCTTC. Amino acid sequence: CATSSPPSGVSYNEQFF.

This clone occurred a few times. The chain couples TRBV27 to TRBJ2-7; 9 bases agree with TRBD1. CDR1 is MNHEY and CDR2 is SMNVEV in the germline V gene (reference sequence). The CDR3 loop spans 14 amino acids. With 2 bases clipped from V and 5 bases from J, the junction kept 4 bases outside the gene matches. The CDR3: CASSLGTGRNEQYF. The CDR3 nucleotides read TGTGCCAGCAGTTTAGGGACAGGGAGGAACGAGCAGTACTTC.

The chain uses TRBV20-1 and TRBJ2-1; no reliable D call. CDR3 size: 10 residues. Germline V lookup: CDR1 DFQATT, CDR2 SNEGSKA (reference sequence). Trimming cost V 4 bases and J 8 bases, with 6 bases left between them. The CDR3 DNA is TGCAGTGCTACCCCGCATGAGCAGTTCTTC. Residues: CSATPHEQFF.

The sample holds a few counts of this clone. The rearrangement uses TRBV6-5 and TRBJ2-5; 7 bases align to TRBD2. The CDR3 is 14 amino acids. In germline, CDR1 is MNHEY, CDR2 SVGAGI. Trimming removed 0 bases from V and 5 bases from J; junction bases left unmatched: 3. CDR3 in amino acids: CASSYSSSGETQYF. The CDR3 coding sequence is TGTGCCAGCAGTTACTCGAGTAGCGGGGAGACCCAGTACTTC.

This sequence joins TRBV7-3 and TRBJ2-3, with 7 bases matching TRBD1. With 5 bases clipped from V and 0 bases from J, the junction kept 5 bases outside the gene matches. The CDR3 spans 15 residues. Germline assignment: CDR1 SGHTA and CDR2 FQGTGA. In DNA form, the CDR3 reads TGTGCCAGCAGCGGGGGACAGCTAAGCACAGATACGCAGTATTTT. Encoded protein: CASSGGQLSTDTQYF. Drawing the rest from reference TRBV7-3 and TRBJ2-3, the complete variable domain is GAGVSQTPSNKVTEKGKYVELRCDPISGHTALYWYRQSLGQGPEFLIYFQGTGAADDSGLPNDRFFAVRPEGSVSTLKIQRTERGDSAVYLCASSGGQLSTDTQYFGPGTRLTVL.

There are a few counts of this clone. The rearrangement uses TRBV7-6 and TRBJ2-1; D is uncertain. The CDR3 spans 15 residues. V was trimmed by 6 bases and J by 0 bases, leaving 12 bases between them. Germline V gene sequence: CDR1 SGHVS, CDR2 FNYEAQ. CDR3 in amino acids: CASRSDALSYNEQFF. The CDR3 region has the DNA TGTGCCAGCAGATCGGATGCCCTCTCCTACAATGAGCAGTTCTTC.

V is TRBV15 and J is TRBJ1-4; unclear D gene. CDR3 size: 13 residues. CDR1 and CDR2 (germline): LNHNV, YYDKDF (reference sequence). Trimming removed 0 bases from V and 16 bases from J, with 15 bases in between. The CDR3 region is CATSRDERVPRFF. Written as DNA, the CDR3 is TGTGCCACCAGCAGAGACGAGCGGGTTCCCAGGTTTTTT.

The V and J genes are TRBV6-5 and TRBJ1-2, with D perhaps matching TRBD1 (5 bases). Germline assignment: CDR1 MNHEY and CDR2 SVGAGI. This CDR3 contains 13 residues. V was trimmed by 5 bases and J by 6 bases, leaving 13 bases between them. CDR3 DNA: TGTGCCAGCAGTCTCAGGGTTAGCGATGGCTACACCTTC. Protein sequence: CASSLRVSDGYTF.

This clone was seen only a few times. The chain joins TRBV11-2 to TRBJ1-5, with TRBD1 matching 9 bases. The germline V gene has CDR1 SGHAT and CDR2 FQNNGV. Losses at the gene ends were 5 bases for V and 5 bases for J; bases not matched to a gene: 7. The CDR3 spans 15 residues. The CDR3 bases are TGTGCCAGCAGCCCCGGGACAGGGATCTATCAGCCCCAGCATTTT. Translating gives CASSPGTGIYQPQHF.

This clone turned up a few times. The genes are TRBV27 and TRBJ2-1; D ambiguous. Trimming cost V 5 bases and J 7 bases, with 12 bases left between them. This CDR3 has 13 amino acids. Germline V gene sequence: CDR1 MNHEY, CDR2 SMNVEV (reference sequence). The CDR3 coding sequence is TGTGCCAGCAGTCTTAACCATCGAAATGAGCAGTTCTTC. Translation gives CASSLNHRNEQFF.

CDR3 amino acids: CASRPGSANTGELFF. DNA for the CDR3: TGTGCCAGCAGACCGGGCTCCGCCAACACCGGGGAGCTGTTTTTT. J is TRBJ2-2 and V is TRBV6-4; D is uncertain. Trimming took off 6 bases at V and 2 bases at J, with 13 bases between the two ends. The V gene's germline CDR1 is MRHNA and CDR2 SNTAGT. The CDR3 contains 15 residues.

This clone was counted once. The CDR3 region is CASSYSISGGYEQYF. The CDR3 DNA is TGTGCCAGCAGTTACTCGATTAGCGGGGGCTACGAGCAGTACTTC. The V and J genes are TRBV6-5 and TRBJ2-7, with 9 bases lining up with TRBD2. There are 15 residues in the CDR3. Germline V gene lookup returns CDR1 MNHEY and CDR2 SVGAGI. The V gene end was trimmed by 0 bases and the J gene end by 3 bases; junction bases not matched to a gene: 3.

This clone came up a few times. The V and J genes are TRBV5-4 and TRBJ1-1, with unresolved D. CDR1 is SGHNT, CDR2 YYREEE, per germline (reference sequence). CDR3 length: 12 amino acids. V shed 2 bases and J shed 6 bases, with 8 bases lying between them. CDR3 protein: CASSFPSAEAFF. CDR3 bases: TGTGCCAGCAGCTTCCCGTCCGCTGAAGCTTTCTTT.

This clone was recorded a few times. The V gene is TRBV6-5, the J gene TRBJ2-7, with D possibly being TRBD1 (7 bases). V lost 2 bases to trimming and J lost 1 base, with 12 bases between them. Germline CDR1 is MNHEY and CDR2 is SVGAGI. The CDR3 sequence is 15 residues long. The CDR3 nucleotides are TGTGCCAGCAGTTACCTGGCAGGGGGGTCCTACGAGCAGTACTTC. Its protein is CASSYLAGGSYEQYF.